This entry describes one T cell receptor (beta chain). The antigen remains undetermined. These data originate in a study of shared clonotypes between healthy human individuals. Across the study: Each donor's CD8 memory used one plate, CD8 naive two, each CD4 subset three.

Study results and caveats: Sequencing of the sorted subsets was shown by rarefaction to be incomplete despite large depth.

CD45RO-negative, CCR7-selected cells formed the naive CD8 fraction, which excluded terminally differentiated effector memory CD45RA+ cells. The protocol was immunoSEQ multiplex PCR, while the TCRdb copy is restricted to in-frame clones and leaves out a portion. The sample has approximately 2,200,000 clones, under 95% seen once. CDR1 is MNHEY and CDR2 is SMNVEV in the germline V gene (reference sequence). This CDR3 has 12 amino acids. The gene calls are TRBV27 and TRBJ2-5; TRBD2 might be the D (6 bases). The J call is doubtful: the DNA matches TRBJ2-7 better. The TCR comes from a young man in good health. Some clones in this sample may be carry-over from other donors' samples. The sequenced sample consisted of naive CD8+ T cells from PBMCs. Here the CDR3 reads CASRGTPYEQYF. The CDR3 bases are TGTGCCAGCAGAGGGACTCCCTACGAGCAGTACTTC.